This TCR beta chain was identified during a study of blood T cell repertoires in COVID-19. Study-wide context: PBMCs, B-cell-depleted T cells, or T cells provided the cDNA or gDNA that made up the material.

Notes on this clone: Distinct nucleotide sequences in the sample also encode this CDR3.

Original processing methods: Reference gene primer amplification yielded estimated nucleated cell counts. Here immunoSEQ multiplex PCR was the method, and the copy in TCRdb shows in-frame clones only, minus some. V and J calls plus clone size are reproduced from that table; the DNA served to infer D and trimming. The table has 130,000 to 150,000 clones, 88% seen once; the top ten hold roughly a tenth. Germline V gives CDR1 LNHDA, CDR2 SQIVND (reference sequence). The V gene lost 0 bases and the J gene lost 3 bases, with 5 bases spanning the gap. The CDR3 extends over 13 amino acids. Sequencing was carried out using peripheral blood. The sequence came from a man aged 45-60 years with active or convalescent COVID-19. V gene TRBV19 combines with J gene TRBJ1-1; D gene ambiguous. The CDR3 protein is CASSIETYTEAFF. DNA for the CDR3: TGTGCCAGTAGTATAGAGACATACACTGAAGCTTTCTTT.